This TCR beta chain was identified during a study of metastatic and nonmetastatic thyroid tumors. None of the patients had undergone any treatment ahead of thyroid surgery. Trimming took off 6 bases at V and 8 bases at J, with 18 bases between the two ends. This CDR3 spans 14 amino acids. CDR1 and CDR2 (germline): SGHRS, YFSETQ. This clone occurred a few times. MiXCR re-clonotyped the PCR reads for TCRdb. The sample holds approximately 32,000 clones, about 30% seen once. The chain carries TRBV5-1 and TRBJ1-3, with unresolved D. This sequence was found in a female donor with papillary thyroid cancer or a benign thyroid nodule (not recorded which). Some clones in this sample may be carry-over from other donors' samples. Sequencing used tumor tissue. CDR3: CASKQVYVADTIYF. CDR3 coding DNA: TGCGCCAGCAAGCAGGTCTACGTTGCGGACACCATATATTTT.